Following are 10 T cell receptor beta chains from one sample sequenced in a study of cytomegalovirus exposure and HLA in healthy donors. The PCR used 60 Vbeta and 13 Jbeta primers. Method: immunoSEQ multiplex PCR; TCRdb's copy keeps in-frame clones and lacks some. The sample table includes approximately 120,000 clones. The specimen was PBMCs. These receptors originate from a woman aged 55-69 years in good health and CMV-seronegative.

The chain uses TRBV19 and TRBJ1-5; D unresolved. CDR3 length: 16 residues. CDR1 is LNHDA and CDR2 is SQIVND in the germline V gene (reference sequence). The germline V and J ends were trimmed by 4 bases and 0 bases, with 13 bases remaining between them. The CDR3 nucleotides read TGTGCCAGTAGTAGCAGACATGTAGTTAGCAATCAGCCCCAGCATTTT. This sequence encodes CASSSRHVVSNQPQHF.

The J gene is TRBJ2-3, the V gene TRBV28; tentative D call: TRBD2 (5 bases). CDR3 length equals 13 residues. Germline V gives CDR1 MDHEN, CDR2 SYDVKM. V lost 4 bases, J lost 7 bases, and 12 bases lay in between. CDR3 protein: CASSSGIVYTQYF. The CDR3 DNA sequence: TGTGCCAGCAGTTCCGGGATCGTATATACGCAGTATTTT.

The chain couples TRBV28 to TRBJ2-2; TRBD1 matches at 7 bases. V shed 5 bases, J shed 0 bases, and the junction held 9 bases outside the gene matches. The CDR3 is made up of 17 amino acids. Per the germline V gene, CDR1 is MDHEN and CDR2 is SYDVKM. The CDR3 reads CASSVPQGVTNTGELFF. CDR3 nucleotides: TGTGCCAGCAGTGTTCCTCAGGGGGTTACGAACACCGGGGAGCTGTTTTTT.

The chain joins TRBV7-2 to TRBJ1-3; D is ambiguous. V lost 5 bases and J lost 2, with 7 bases in between. The CDR3 is 13 amino acids. Germline V gene data show CDR1 as SGHTA and CDR2 as FQGNSA. The CDR3, as DNA: TGTGCCAGCAGCATAACAGCTGGAAACACCATATATTTT. Encoded protein: CASSITAGNTIYF.

V is TRBV29-1 and J is TRBJ2-3; a possible D gene is TRBD1 (7 bases). Germline CDR1 SQVTM, CDR2 ANQGSEA. The CDR3 runs to 16 residues. V was pared by 4 bases and J by 1 base, with 18 bases between. CDR3 residues: CSVGFAGGTGTDTQYF. The CDR3 bases are TGCAGCGTTGGCTTTGCAGGGGGGACTGGCACAGATACGCAGTATTTT.

The rearrangement links TRBV19 to TRBJ1-6; 8 bases are a match to TRBD1. The germline CDR1 and CDR2 sequences are LNHDA and SQIVND (reference sequence). The CDR3 length is 16 residues. V was clipped by 4 bases and J by 6 bases; unmatched bases: 8. CDR3 bases: TGTGCCAGTAGTACGTCAGACAGGGGTTCTAATTCACCCCTCCACTTT. As protein: CASSTSDRGSNSPLHF.

This rearrangement joins TRBV7-9 to TRBJ2-7; D possibly corresponds to TRBD2 (5 bases). Per the germline V gene, CDR1 is SEHNR and CDR2 is FQNEAQ (reference sequence). V was trimmed by 3 bases and J by 1 base, leaving 16 bases between them. The CDR3 runs 16 residues. CDR3 nucleotides: TGTGCCAGCAGCTTTCTAAGCGGACCGATTTCCTACGAGCAGTACTTC. This encodes CASSFLSGPISYEQYF.

V and J are TRBV5-4 and TRBJ2-7; 9 bases are a match to TRBD1. V gave up 2 bases and J gave up 3 bases; unmatched junction bases: 6. This CDR3 spans 15 amino acids. Germline loops: CDR1 SGHNT, CDR2 YYREEE (reference sequence). CDR3 in amino acids: CASSFDRGGNYEQYF. In DNA, the CDR3 is TGTGCCAGCAGCTTTGACAGGGGGGGGAACTACGAGCAGTACTTC.

The chain carries TRBV19 and TRBJ2-3, with D possibly TRBD1 on 6 matching bases. Germline V gene data show CDR1 as LNHDA and CDR2 as SQIVND (reference sequence). This CDR3 is built from 14 residues. Trimming removed 3 bases from V and 4 bases from J, with 11 bases in between. The CDR3 DNA reads as TGTGCCAGTAGTATTTTACAGGGTGCAGATACGCAGTATTTT. Translated: CASSILQGADTQYF.

The chain employs TRBV6-1 and TRBJ1-6, with D unresolved. CDR1 is MNHNS and CDR2 is SASEGT in the germline V gene. V was pared by 1 base and J by 10 bases, with 20 bases between. This CDR3 has 17 residues. Written as DNA, the CDR3 is TGTGCCAGCAGTGAAGTGGAGGCAGGCCGGGGTCTATCACCCCTCCACTTT. Protein: CASSEVEAGRGLSPLHF.